Listed below are T cell receptor beta chains from one sample, sequenced in a study of blood T cell repertoires in COVID-19. Repertoires were generated with immunoSEQ multiplex PCR, while TCRdb's copy carries only in-frame clones and drops some. The sample lists some 290,000 clones, approximately 87% seen once, with 12% in the top ten. The sequenced sample consisted of peripheral blood. The receptor source for this set is a woman in her 30s with COVID-19, enrolled during active disease. Both conserved end residues are part of each CDR3. The D gene is left open where the match is weak. Clone size is given for some rows only: seen once, a few or many times, or a class if the clone is expanded.

D: TRBD2; J: TRBJ2-5; size: -; V: TRBV5-1; CDR3: CASRTSGGATETQYF; DNA: TGCGCCAGCAGGACTAGCGGGGGGGCCACAGAGACCCAGTACTTC
D: -; J: TRBJ2-3; size: -; V: TRBV3-1/TRBV3-2; CDR3: CASSPAGRPHTQYF; DNA: TGTGCCAGCAGCCCGGCGGGAAGACCGCATACGCAGTATTTT
D: TRBD2; J: TRBJ2-5; size: once; V: TRBV3-1/TRBV3-2; CDR3: CASSQDVAGGLQAETQYF; DNA: TGTGCCAGCAGCCAAGATGTAGCGGGGGGGCTCCAGGCAGAGACCCAGTACTTC
D: TRBD1; J: TRBJ1-1; size: -; V: TRBV5-1; CDR3: CASSLAPGQLGNTEAFF; DNA: TGCGCCAGCAGCTTGGCCCCGGGACAGCTTGGCAACACTGAAGCTTTCTTT
D: -; J: TRBJ2-7; size: -; V: TRBV4-2; CDR3: CASTSGSAGPYEQYF; DNA: TGTGCCAGCACCTCGGGGAGCGCGGGGCCCTACGAGCAGTACTTC
D: TRBD1; J: TRBJ1-5; size: few; V: TRBV6-5; CDR3: CASSTDRGDQPQHF; DNA: TGTGCCAGCAGTACGGACAGGGGGGATCAGCCCCAGCATTTT
D: -; J: TRBJ1-2; size: -; V: TRBV6-5; CDR3: CASTSGTFGYTF; DNA: TGTGCCAGCACCTCCGGGACATTCGGCTACACCTTC
D: TRBD2; J: TRBJ2-7; size: -; V: TRBV7-9; CDR3: CASSPSKGLVNDEQYF; DNA: TGTGCCAGCAGCCCCTCTAAGGGACTAGTAAACGACGAGCAGTACTTC
D: -; J: TRBJ1-1; size: few; V: TRBV28; CDR3: CASSFRGGTEAFF; DNA: TGTGCCAGCAGCTTTAGGGGTGGAACTGAAGCTTTCTTT
D: -; J: TRBJ2-7; size: -; V: TRBV19; CDR3: CASSRKPGMTYEQYF; DNA: TGTGCCAGTAGCCGAAAACCCGGGATGACTTACGAGCAGTACTTC
D: -; J: TRBJ2-1; size: -; V: TRBV21-1; CDR3: CASSKKAGPGEQFF; DNA: TGTGCCAGCAGCAAAAAGGCAGGCCCAGGGGAGCAGTTCTTC
D: TRBD2; J: TRBJ2-1; size: once; V: TRBV11-2; CDR3: CASSFNSGGARNEQFF; DNA: TGTGCCAGCAGCTTTAACAGCGGGGGGGCCAGGAATGAGCAGTTCTTC
D: TRBD2; J: TRBJ2-1; size: few; V: TRBV27; CDR3: CASSLGLAVYNEQFF; DNA: TGTGCCAGCAGTTTGGGACTAGCGGTCTACAATGAGCAGTTCTTC
D: TRBD1; J: TRBJ2-3; size: -; V: TRBV28; CDR3: CASSPGTGGRDTQYF; DNA: TGTGCCAGCAGCCCCGGGACAGGGGGCAGAGATACGCAGTATTTT
D: TRBD2; J: TRBJ2-7; size: -; V: TRBV19; CDR3: CASSPAGAGTPYEQYF; DNA: TGTGCCAGTAGTCCCGCAGGAGCGGGAACCCCCTACGAGCAGTACTTC
D: -; J: TRBJ1-1; size: -; V: TRBV2; CDR3: CASTRTAQSEAFF; DNA: TGTGCCAGCACCCGGACAGCACAATCTGAAGCTTTCTTT
D: -; J: TRBJ1-2; size: -; V: TRBV28; CDR3: CASSFRGWGYTF; DNA: TGTGCCAGCAGTTTCCGCGGCTGGGGCTACACCTTC
D: TRBD2; J: TRBJ2-7; size: -; V: TRBV19; CDR3: CASSISGGYPYEQYF; DNA: TGTGCCAGTAGTATAAGCGGGGGGTACCCCTACGAGCAGTACTTC
D: TRBD1; J: TRBJ1-4; size: -; V: TRBV24-1; CDR3: CATSGPGTGAPSTNEKLFF; DNA: TGTGCCACCAGTGGGCCCGGGACAGGGGCCCCTTCAACTAATGAAAAACTGTTTTTT
D: -; J: TRBJ2-5; size: once; V: TRBV15; CDR3: CATSRGTTKETQYF; DNA: TGTGCCACCAGCAGAGGCACTACGAAGGAGACCCAGTACTTC
D: TRBD1; J: TRBJ1-5; size: -; V: TRBV19; CDR3: CASRTGDFGNQPQHF; DNA: TGTGCCAGCCGGACAGGGGATTTCGGCAATCAGCCCCAGCATTTT
D: -; J: TRBJ2-7; size: -; V: TRBV12-3/TRBV12-4; CDR3: CASSLALEQYF; DNA: TGTGCCAGCAGTTTAGCTCTCGAGCAGTACTTC
D: TRBD1; J: TRBJ1-2; size: -; V: TRBV5-5; CDR3: CASSLVYRGEGYTF; DNA: TGTGCCAGCAGCTTGGTCTACAGGGGAGAAGGCTACACCTTC
D: -; J: TRBJ2-1; size: -; V: TRBV19; CDR3: CASSPPFSGTNEQFF; DNA: TGTGCCAGTAGTCCTCCCTTCTCGGGGACTAATGAGCAGTTCTTC
D: TRBD1; J: TRBJ1-2; size: -; V: TRBV30; CDR3: CAWSVFRQGTDYGYTF; DNA: TGTGCCTGGAGTGTATTCCGACAGGGGACGGACTATGGCTACACCTTC
D: TRBD2; J: TRBJ2-7; size: -; V: TRBV2; CDR3: CASEGREAPYEQYF; DNA: TGTGCCAGCGAAGGCCGGGAGGCCCCCTACGAGCAGTACTTC
D: -; J: TRBJ1-5; size: -; V: TRBV5-1; CDR3: CASSLGPNQPQHF; DNA: TGCGCCAGCAGCTTGGGTCCAAATCAGCCCCAGCATTTT
D: -; J: TRBJ2-3; size: -; V: TRBV4-1; CDR3: CASSQGRFSLGTDTQYF; DNA: TGCGCCAGCAGCCAAGGGAGATTCTCACTCGGCACAGATACGCAGTATTTT
D: -; J: TRBJ1-1; size: -; V: TRBV13; CDR3: CASSLKSGTEAFF; DNA: TGTGCCAGCAGCTTAAAATCGGGCACTGAAGCTTTCTTT
D: -; J: TRBJ2-1; size: -; V: TRBV20-1; CDR3: CSATELEQFF; DNA: TGCAGTGCCACTGAGTTAGAGCAGTTCTTC
D: TRBD1; J: TRBJ1-2; size: -; V: TRBV28; CDR3: CASSLNRDSLVGGYTF; DNA: TGTGCCAGCAGCCTTAACCGGGACAGCCTCGTTGGTGGCTACACCTTC
D: -; J: TRBJ1-6; size: -; V: TRBV10-3; CDR3: CAIRDTGTPSPLHF; DNA: TGTGCCATCAGGGATACAGGGACCCCTTCCCCCCTCCACTTT